This T cell receptor (beta chain) came from a study of blood T cell repertoires in COVID-19. At the level of the study: Donors in the United States, Italy and Spain gave samples during acute or convalescent COVID-19. PBMCs, B-cell-depleted T cells, or T cells provided the cDNA or gDNA that made up the material.

The CDR3 covers 19 residues. The junction had 8 bases not matched to a gene; V was cut back by 3 bases and J by 0 bases. CDR1 and CDR2 from the germline V gene are SNHLY and FYNNEI. Study processing details: Nucleated cell number was recorded as an estimate derived from reference gene primer amplification. Produced via immunoSEQ multiplex PCR; TCRdb's table is partial and in-frame only. The V and J calls and clone size come from that table; D and trimming were worked out from the DNA. This sample has fewer than 110,000 clones, with roughly 90% found just once. The clonotype comes from a woman aged 55-69 years with acute or convalescent COVID-19. Sequenced: peripheral blood. The rearrangement uses TRBV2 and TRBJ2-1; TRBD2 matches at 13 bases. CDR3 residues: CASSEPLAGGMNSYNEQFF. Here the CDR3 DNA reads TGTGCCAGCAGTGAGCCACTAGCGGGAGGGATGAACTCCTACAATGAGCAGTTCTTC.